The 21 T cell receptor beta chains given below trace back to one sample, sequenced in a study of vaccination and CD4 T cells after COVID-19. Their cognate antigens are unknown. As to treatment: roughly 11-day PBMC culture with coronavirus spike peptide pools or control peptides (ViraFEST assay). Once obtained from cultured CD4+ T cells, the DNA was sequenced using the Oncomine TCR Beta short-read assay. MiXCR, run by TCRdb on the PCR reads, gives a single entry per CDR3 protein. The table has about 8,900 distinct CDR3 sequences, approximately 64% seen once. The material sequenced was CD4+ T cells from blood, cultured in vitro. The receptors stem from a human donor who had recovered from COVID-19.

This sequence joins TRBV29-1 and TRBJ2-1; D is unresolved. V shed 1 base and J shed 10 bases, with 17 bases lying between them. Germline V gives CDR1 SQVTM, CDR2 ANQGSEA. CDR3 length: 14 amino acids. The CDR3 coding sequence is TGCAGCGTTGAAGGTACAGTGGACGTTTCCGAGCAGTTCTTC. Translation gives CSVEGTVDVSEQFF.

The chain has TRBV20-1 and TRBJ2-7, with TRBD2 matching over 12 bases. V lost 5 bases and J lost 0; bases outside the gene matches: 8. The germline gives CDR1 DFQATT, CDR2 SNEGSKA (reference sequence). The CDR3 length is 16 residues. The CDR3: CSAPGLAGFSSYEQYF. The CDR3 DNA reads as TGCAGTGCTCCCGGACTAGCGGGATTCTCCTCCTACGAGCAGTACTTC.

V is TRBV7-9 and J is TRBJ1-1; maybe TRBD1 (6 bases). Between the trimmed V and J ends, which lost 7 bases and 11 bases, there was a span of 20 bases. This CDR3 contains 13 residues. Germline V gene sequence: CDR1 SEHNR, CDR2 FQNEAQ (reference sequence). The CDR3 spells CASIRGAGFEAFF. CDR3 sequence (DNA): TGTGCCAGCATCCGGGGGGCAGGGTTCGAGGCTTTCTTT.

The V call is TRBV2, the J call TRBJ2-2; D might be TRBD1 or TRBD2, each matching 6 bases. V was pared by 9 bases and J by 2 bases, with 25 bases between. Germline CDR1 SNHLY, CDR2 FYNNEI. The CDR3 has 18 amino acids. The CDR3 DNA sequence: TGTGCCAGTCTTTTAGGGGTAAAGGGGGGAGTTAACACCGGGGAGCTGTTTTTT. It specifies CASLLGVKGGVNTGELFF.

The chain has TRBV6-1 and TRBJ1-1; unclear D gene. This CDR3 is 13 amino acids long. CDR1 and CDR2 (germline): MNHNS, SASEGT. V lost 6 bases to trimming and J lost 3 bases, with 11 bases between them. The CDR3 region is CASSPITDTEAFF. The DNA of the CDR3 is TGTGCCAGCAGCCCCATAACAGACACTGAAGCTTTCTTT.

This rearrangement joins TRBV20-1 to TRBJ1-1, with D possibly matching TRBD1 (5 bases). The V gene's germline CDR1 is DFQATT and CDR2 SNEGSKA (reference sequence). The CDR3 is 14 residues long. V was cut by 3 bases and J by 1 base, with 12 bases left in between. CDR3 region: CSARGRTSNTEAFF. In nucleotides, the CDR3 is TGCAGTGCTAGGGGGAGGACATCGAACACTGAAGCTTTCTTT.

V gene TRBV7-2 combines with J gene TRBJ2-1; the D is unclear. The V end lost 2 bases, the J end lost 7 bases, and 3 bases lay between the germline ends. The CDR3 length is 11 residues. CDR1 and CDR2 from the germline V gene are SGHTA and FQGNSA. The CDR3 DNA is TGTGCCAGCAGCTTATGGAATGAGCAGTTCTTC. Translating it yields CASSLWNEQFF.

This clonotype came up once. The chain carries TRBV10-3 and TRBJ1-2, with 7 positions matching TRBD1. There are 19 residues in the CDR3. The V and J ends lost 0 bases and 2 bases, in that order; junction bases with no gene match: 15. Germline V lookup: CDR1 ENHRY, CDR2 SYGVKD. The chain's CDR3 is CAISESGLGQVDLNYGYTF. CDR3 nucleotides: TGTGCCATCAGTGAGTCTGGGCTTGGACAGGTCGATTTAAACTATGGCTACACCTTC.

This chain connects TRBV27 to TRBJ2-3; D remains ambiguous. V dropped 3 bases and J dropped 8 bases, with 9 bases sitting between them. The CDR3 is 12 residues long. CDR1 is MNHEY and CDR2 is SMNVEV in the germline V gene (reference sequence). As DNA, the CDR3 is TGTGCCAGCAGTTTTGGTGGACCTACGCAGTATTTT. As protein: CASSFGGPTQYF.

This clonotype was observed once. The rearrangement links TRBV25-1 to TRBJ2-3, with unresolved D. CDR3 length: 16 amino acids. Germline V gene lookup returns CDR1 MGHDK and CDR2 SYGVNS. Trimming shortened V by 5 bases and J by 1 base, and 16 bases separated the two germline ends. This CDR3 is CASSPGGVWGTDTQYF. The CDR3 region has the DNA TGTGCCAGCAGTCCCGGTGGTGTATGGGGCACAGATACGCAGTATTTT.

The V and J genes are TRBV7-3 and TRBJ2-5, with 10 bases identical to TRBD2. CDR1 is SGHTA, CDR2 FQGTGA, per germline. After removal of 4 bases from V and 5 bases from J, the junction contained 7 bases not matched to a gene. This CDR3 contains 15 residues. The chain's CDR3 is CASSSSGRAGETQYF. The CDR3 DNA sequence: TGTGCCAGCAGCTCAAGCGGGAGGGCCGGGGAGACCCAGTACTTC.

V gene TRBV10-3 combines with J gene TRBJ1-4; 9 nucleotides agree with TRBD1. The V and J ends lost 8 bases and 10 bases, in that order; junction bases with no gene match: 5. The V gene's germline CDR1 is ENHRY and CDR2 SYGVKD. The CDR3 contains 12 residues. DNA of the CDR3: TGTGCCATCGCGGGACAGGGTGGAAAACTGTTTTTT. It is translated as CAIAGQGGKLFF.

The table lists this clonotype with a few counts. The V and J genes are TRBV6-1 and TRBJ2-3, with TRBD2 matching 11 bases. Germline CDR1 MNHNS, CDR2 SASEGT. V was pared by 3 bases and J by 1 base, with 3 bases of the junction left unmatched. The CDR3 has 16 residues. The CDR3 DNA sequence: TGTGCCAGCAGTGAGACACTAGCGGGGGGCACAGATACGCAGTATTTT. It codes for CASSETLAGGTDTQYF.

This chain connects TRBV24-1 to TRBJ2-2; a weak D match, TRBD2 (5 bases). Germline V gene lookup returns CDR1 KGHDR and CDR2 SFDVKD. V lost 7 bases and J lost 4, with 9 bases in between. This CDR3 is 13 amino acids long. This CDR3 reads CATSGGFTGELFF. In DNA, the CDR3 is TGTGCCACCAGCGGAGGTTTCACCGGGGAGCTGTTTTTT.

Comments on this clonotype: At one boundary the junction diverges from the germline segment, which might be a read error. The chain is built from TRBV7-7 and TRBJ2-5; TRBD1 aligns across 9 bases. Per the germline V gene, CDR1 is SSHAT and CDR2 is FNYEAQ (reference sequence). The CDR3 has 14 residues. CDR3 region: CASSLGTGKETQYF. CDR3 coding DNA: TGTGCTAGCAGCCTGGGGACAGGGAAAGAGACCCAGTACTTC.

This chain uses TRBV7-3 with TRBJ1-1; possible D gene TRBD1, 6 bases. V was cut by 5 bases and J by 1 base, with 14 bases left in between. Per the germline V gene, CDR1 is SGHTA and CDR2 is FQGTGA. The CDR3 is 15 residues long. The CDR3, as DNA: TGTGCCAGCAGCCTCAACAGGGTTCCGAACACTGAAGCTTTCTTT. Protein: CASSLNRVPNTEAFF.

V and J are TRBV20-1 and TRBJ2-1; 11 nucleotides agree with TRBD1. CDR1 is DFQATT, CDR2 SNEGSKA, per germline (reference sequence). Unmatched junction bases numbered 4, after V lost 6 bases and J lost 6 bases. The CDR3 runs to 13 residues. CDR3 nucleotides: TGCAGTGCAGGACAGGGGGCCGGCAATGAGCAGTTCTTC. It specifies CSAGQGAGNEQFF.

V gene TRBV7-2 combines with J gene TRBJ2-1; D is unresolved. V was trimmed by 2 bases and J by 0 bases, leaving 8 bases between them. Germline assignment: CDR1 SGHTA and CDR2 FQGNSA. The CDR3 loop spans 15 amino acids. CDR3 region: CASSLTDSSYNEQFF. In DNA form, the CDR3 reads TGTGCCAGCAGCTTAACAGATAGCTCCTACAATGAGCAGTTCTTC.

The V gene is TRBV7-2, the J gene TRBJ1-2; 11 bases align to TRBD1. V lost 4 bases to trimming and J lost 6 bases; unmatched junction nucleotides: 4. This CDR3 is 14 amino acids long. Germline V lookup: CDR1 SGHTA, CDR2 FQGNSA. In DNA, the CDR3 is TGTGCCAGCAGCTCGGGGACAGGGGGGGATGGCTACACCTTC. As protein: CASSSGTGGDGYTF.

J is TRBJ2-3 and V is TRBV6-1, with TRBD2 matching 10 bases. The CDR3 is 20 amino acids. Germline values: CDR1 MNHNS, CDR2 SASEGT. V was pared by 6 bases and J by 1 base, with 19 bases of the junction left unmatched. The CDR3 DNA follows: TGTGCCAGCAGAGCCAAACCGGCGGGGTCCGGGACTAGCGGCACAGATACGCAGTATTTT. Protein product: CASRAKPAGSGTSGTDTQYF.

The chain combines TRBV10-1 with TRBJ1-1, with D possibly being TRBD1 (5 bases). V lost 2 bases, J lost 4 bases, and 8 bases lay in between. Germline-derived CDR1 and CDR2 are WNHNN and SYGVQD (reference sequence). The CDR3 runs to 13 residues. The CDR3 reads CASSEGGITEAFF. The CDR3 coding sequence is TGCGCCAGCAGTGAGGGGGGGATCACTGAAGCTTTCTTT.